This entry describes one T cell receptor beta chain. What it binds is not known. This sample includes further DNA sequences coding for the same CDR3. This sample was taken from a study of shared clonotypes between healthy human individuals. Overall study results and limits: Shared across a few donors were roughly 4.8% of the naive CD4 clonotypes.

Each replicate PCR on the sorted subsets used approximately 180 ng DNA (approximately 33,000 T cell genomes). The assay was immunoSEQ multiplex PCR, and TCRdb's table has in-frame clones only and misses some. The repertoire has more than 1.2 million clones, approximately 98.5% of them found once; the top ten carry approximately 0.4%. V dropped 5 bases and J dropped 3; count of bases not matched to a gene: 1. Per germline, CDR1 MNHEY and CDR2 SMNVEV (reference sequence). The CDR3 sequence is 13 residues long. Donors, without exception, were Caucasian adults residing in Nashville, Tennessee. A CD45RA+ naive subset and a CD45RA-negative memory subset were split from CD4+ cells.

This TCR came from a man younger than 40 in good health. This chain links TRBV27 with TRBJ2-7, with 10 bases fitting TRBD2. Sequencing was done on a sample of naive CD4+ T cells sorted from blood. Described subset: CD45RA+ positively selected. Here the CDR3 DNA reads TGTGCCAGCAGTCGGACTAGCGGCTACGAGCAGTACTTC. Its translation: CASSRTSGYEQYF.